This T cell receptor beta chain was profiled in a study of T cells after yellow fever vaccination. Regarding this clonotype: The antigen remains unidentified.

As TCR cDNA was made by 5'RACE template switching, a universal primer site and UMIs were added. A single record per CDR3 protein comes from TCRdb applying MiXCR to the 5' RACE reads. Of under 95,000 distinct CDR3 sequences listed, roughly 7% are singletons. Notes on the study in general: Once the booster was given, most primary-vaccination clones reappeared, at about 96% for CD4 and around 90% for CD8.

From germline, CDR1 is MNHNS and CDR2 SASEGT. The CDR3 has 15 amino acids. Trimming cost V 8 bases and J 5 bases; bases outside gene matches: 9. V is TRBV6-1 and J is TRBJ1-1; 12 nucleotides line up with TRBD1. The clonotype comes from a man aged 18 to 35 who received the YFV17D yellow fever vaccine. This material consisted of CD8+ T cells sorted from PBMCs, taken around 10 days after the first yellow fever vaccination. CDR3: CASGRDRGRGTEAFF. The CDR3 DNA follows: TGTGCCAGCGGCCGGGACAGGGGGCGCGGGACTGAAGCTTTCTTT.